This is a list of T cell receptor beta chains from one sample in a study of T cells in localized non-small cell lung cancer. Produced via immunoSEQ multiplex PCR; TCRdb's table is partial and in-frame only. The top ten clones hold under 20% of a sample with under 1,500 clones, about a fifth of them seen once. Sequenced here: normal lung tissue next to the tumor, sampled before any cancer treatment. The receptors were sampled from a man aged 35 to 70 with stage I squamous cell lung carcinoma. Each CDR3 is given with its conserved first and last residue. A D gene is named only where the DNA matches it firmly. Clone size, where shown, is once, few, many, or a class for clones that have expanded.

j_call clone_size d_call cdr3_length v_call cdr3_nt cdr3_aa
TRBJ1-1 NA NA 14 TRBV5-1 TGCGCCAGCAGCTTGGCGGGCTACAGCCTTGAAGCTTTCTTT CASSLAGYSLEAFF
TRBJ1-1 NA NA 14 TRBV9 TGTGCCAGCAGCCTGGACCTAAGGGCCACTGAAGCTTTCTTT CASSLDLRATEAFF
TRBJ1-5 NA TRBD1 13 TRBV19 TGTGCCAGTAGCGCAGGGGGGAATCAGCCCCAGCATTTT CASSAGGNQPQHF
TRBJ1-2 few NA 15 TRBV6-8 TGTGCCAGCAAAACCGGGCCAGGGGCTAACTATGGCTACACCTTC CASKTGPGANYGYTF
TRBJ2-3 NA NA 15 TRBV19 TGTGCCAGTACCAATATAGGGAGCTGGGATGATACGCAGTATTTT CASTNIGSWDDTQYF
TRBJ1-1 NA NA 14 TRBV5-1 TGCGCCAGCAGTCCAGAGGGAAGTTTCACTGAAGCTTTCTTT CASSPEGSFTEAFF
TRBJ1-2 NA NA 13 TRBV28 TGTGCCAGCAGTTTATCGACCTTCTACGGCTACACCTTC CASSLSTFYGYTF
TRBJ1-1 NA NA 17 TRBV5-1 TGCGCCAGCAGCTTGGAAGGACAGATAAATATGAACACTGAAGCTTTCTTT CASSLEGQINMNTEAFF
TRBJ1-2 few NA 13 TRBV6-8 TGTGCCAGCAGTTTAAATGACAGGAATGGCTACACCTTC CASSLNDRNGYTF
TRBJ2-2 NA NA 15 TRBV11-3 TGTGCCAGCGGCATAGGGGGGGTTAACACCGGGGAGCTGTTTTTT CASGIGGVNTGELFF
TRBJ2-1 large NA 19 TRBV6-1 TGTGCCAGCAGTGAAGGACCCTCTGTCCACCGGGGTTGCTACAATGAGCAGTTCTTC CASSEGPSVHRGCYNEQFF
TRBJ2-2 NA NA 14 TRBV19 TGTGCCAGTAGTATTCTGGGAGAGTCCGGGGAGCTGTTTTTT CASSILGESGELFF
TRBJ2-2 NA TRBD1 14 TRBV9 TGTGCCAGCAGTTCGACAGGGATGAGCGGGGAGCTGTTTTTT CASSSTGMSGELFF
TRBJ2-1 few TRBD1 16 TRBV7-6 TGTGCCAGCAGCGACACAGGGGGCGCCTCCTACAATGAGCAGTTCTTC CASSDTGGASYNEQFF
TRBJ2-3 few NA 18 TRBV9 TGTGCCAGCAGCGTAGAGGGCCGTTGGCGGGCGGGCACAGATACGCAGTATTTT CASSVEGRWRAGTDTQYF
TRBJ1-5 medium-sized NA 14 TRBV9 TGTGCCAGCAGCGTAGGGGATAGCAATCAGCCCCAGCATTTT CASSVGDSNQPQHF
TRBJ1-1 NA NA 14 TRBV11-3 TGTGCCAGCAGCTCCCCCCTCCGTGACACTGAAGCTTTCTTT CASSSPLRDTEAFF